This T cell receptor (beta chain) was found in a study of T cells in Graves' hyperthyroidism and ophthalmopathy. Researchers took RNA transcripts and amplified the TCR beta CDR3 regions from them. RT-PCR in the first round (using the HTBI primer set) targeted the TCR CDR3. MiXCR, applied by TCRdb to the multiplex PCR reads, yields one record per CDR3 protein. Of hundreds of thousands of distinct CDR3 sequences listed, 11% to 15% are singletons. V gave up 0 bases and J gave up 4 bases, with 13 bases separating them. This CDR3 has 15 residues. CDR1 is SGDLS, CDR2 YYNGEE, per germline. Sequenced material: blood. The gene calls are TRBV9 and TRBJ2-5; D gene ambiguous. The clonotype was recovered from a woman in her late teens or twenties with Graves' hyperthyroidism. This chain's CDR3 is CASSVATGLGETQYF. The DNA of the CDR3 is TGTGCCAGCAGCGTAGCTACTGGGCTGGGAGAGACCCAGTACTTC.